This entry lists 14 T cell receptor beta chains sequenced from one sample in a study of blood T cell repertoires in COVID-19. Repertoires were generated with immunoSEQ multiplex PCR, while TCRdb's copy carries only in-frame clones and drops some. The sample carries about 59,000 clones, about 82% recorded once. The sequenced sample was peripheral blood. Every receptor here comes from a human donor in a cohort sampled during active COVID-19.

V and J are TRBV6-1 and TRBJ1-2; D unresolved. CDR3 length equals 14 residues. The germline gives CDR1 MNHNS, CDR2 SASEGT. The V and J ends lost 2 bases and 5 bases respectively, with 12 bases between them. For the CDR3, the DNA is TGTGCCAGCAGTGAAACCGCAGGAGGGTATGGCTACACCTTC. This sequence encodes CASSETAGGYGYTF.

The V call is TRBV3-1 (or the pseudogene TRBV3-2), the J call TRBJ2-5, with 10 nucleotides matching TRBD2. Per the germline V gene, CDR1 is LGHDT and CDR2 is YNNKEL (reference sequence). Trimming at V came to 4 bases and at J to 5 bases, leaving 7 bases not matched to a gene. The CDR3 loop spans 15 amino acids. CDR3 residues: CASSLQRGGKETQYF. The DNA for the CDR3 is TGTGCCAGCAGCCTCCAGCGGGGGGGCAAGGAGACCCAGTACTTC.

This rearrangement joins TRBV6-2 or TRBV6-3 to TRBJ1-6; D perhaps matches TRBD1 (5 bases). The CDR3 spans 14 residues. Germline CDR1 is MNHEY and CDR2 is SVGEGT. V was clipped by 2 bases and J by 7 bases, with 9 bases between them. The CDR3 DNA is TGTGCCAGCAGTTACGACAGCCCCAATTCACCCCTCCACTTT. Residues: CASSYDSPNSPLHF.

This rearrangement joins TRBV10-3 to TRBJ2-1; possibly TRBD1 or TRBD2 for D (7 bases each). The CDR3 has 15 residues. The V end lost 6 bases, the J end lost 8 bases, and 20 bases lay between the germline ends. The V gene's germline CDR1 is ENHRY and CDR2 SYGVKD. The DNA of the CDR3 is TGTGCCATCAGGGAGACAGGGAGGGTCTCTCATGAGCAGTTCTTC. It yields the protein CAIRETGRVSHEQFF.

The V gene is TRBV27, the J gene TRBJ2-3; 9 bases agree with TRBD2. The CDR3 runs 16 residues. Germline trimming cut 3 bases from V and 6 bases from J; bases unmatched to any gene: 10. Germline V gene lookup returns CDR1 MNHEY and CDR2 SMNVEV (reference sequence). CDR3 amino acids: CASSLSFRGGEDTQYF. CDR3 nucleotides: TGTGCCAGCAGTTTGTCCTTCCGCGGGGGGGAGGATACGCAGTATTTT.

The J gene is TRBJ2-5, the V gene TRBV3-1 (or the pseudogene TRBV3-2), with TRBD1 matching 7 bases. The CDR3 length is 15 residues. Per germline, CDR1 LGHDT and CDR2 YNNKEL (reference sequence). The V and J ends lost 0 bases and 3 bases, in that order; junction bases with no gene match: 4. CDR3 bases: TGTGCCAGCAGCCAAGATCCCGGGACAGAAGAGACCCAGTACTTC. Its protein is CASSQDPGTEETQYF.

V usage is TRBV4-1 and J usage is TRBJ2-7; D ambiguous. Germline V gene data show CDR1 as MGHRA and CDR2 as YSYEKL. V was clipped by 2 bases and J by 3 bases, with 17 bases between them. CDR3 size: 16 residues. CDR3 amino acids: CASSQSLINRYYEQYF. The CDR3 region has the DNA TGCGCCAGCAGCCAAAGTTTGATTAACAGATACTACGAGCAGTACTTC.

V gene TRBV18 combines with J gene TRBJ2-2, with a tentative D call TRBD2 (6 bases). The CDR3 loop spans 15 amino acids. Trimming stripped 4 bases from V and 3 bases from J, with 12 bases between. Germline V gives CDR1 KGHSH, CDR2 LQKENI. CDR3 amino acids: CASSRGLRDTGELFF. Written as DNA, the CDR3 is TGTGCCAGCTCACGGGGACTGAGAGACACCGGGGAGCTGTTTTTT.

The rearrangement links TRBV7-6 to TRBJ2-1, with D maybe TRBD2 (6 bases). This CDR3 has 13 amino acids. V was pared by 1 base and J by 7 bases, with 8 bases between. The germline CDR1 and CDR2 sequences are SGHVS and FNYEAQ. As DNA, the CDR3 is TGTGCCAGCAGCTTAGGGACTATAAATGAGCAGTTCTTC. Its protein product is CASSLGTINEQFF.

The table lists this clone with a few counts. This chain connects TRBV5-1 to TRBJ2-7; TRBD2 agrees at 9 bases. The V gene's germline CDR1 is SGHRS and CDR2 YFSETQ. The V gene end was trimmed by 0 bases and the J gene end by 2 bases; junction bases not matched to a gene: 3. The CDR3 is 15 amino acids. CDR3 protein: CASSLDLAGPYEQYF. CDR3 nucleotide sequence: TGCGCCAGCAGCTTGGATCTAGCGGGGCCCTACGAGCAGTACTTC.

This clone was counted between two and nine times. The rearrangement joins TRBV11-3 to TRBJ2-7, with 8 bases identical to TRBD1. Germline assignment: CDR1 SGHNT and CDR2 YENEEA. The CDR3 contains 15 residues. Losses at the gene ends were 6 bases for V and 2 bases for J; bases not matched to a gene: 9. In DNA, the CDR3 is TGTGCCAGCAGACTGGACAGGGAGAGCCCCTACGAGCAGTACTTC. Translating it yields CASRLDRESPYEQYF.

This chain links TRBV5-4 with TRBJ2-3, with 8 bases identical to TRBD2. Germline V gene sequence: CDR1 SGHNT, CDR2 YYREEE (reference sequence). The CDR3 runs to 16 residues. The ends lost 1 base at V and 2 bases at J; junction bases unmatched: 6. The CDR3 region is CASSLFVAGPTDTQYF. The CDR3 bases are TGTGCCAGCAGCTTGTTCGTAGCGGGGCCCACAGATACGCAGTATTTT.

This clone was detected once. The chain couples TRBV21-1 to TRBJ2-7; no check of the table's D call, TRBD1, against the DNA was made. TRBV21-1 is labeled a pseudogene. The CDR3 loop spans 15 amino acids. The CDR3 DNA reads as TGTGCCAGCAGCAAACCTACGGACAGTTTCCACGAGCAGTACTTC. Protein: CASSKPTDSFHEQYF.

This clone appeared a single time. The chain links TRBV28 to TRBJ2-1, with 16 bases lining up with TRBD2. CDR1 and CDR2 from the germline V gene are MDHEN and SYDVKM. The CDR3 consists of 17 residues. The ends lost 8 bases at V and 0 bases at J; junction bases unmatched: 4. The chain's CDR3 is CASHGTSGGASYNEQFF. In DNA form, the CDR3 reads TGTGCCAGCCACGGGACTAGCGGGGGGGCCTCCTACAATGAGCAGTTCTTC.